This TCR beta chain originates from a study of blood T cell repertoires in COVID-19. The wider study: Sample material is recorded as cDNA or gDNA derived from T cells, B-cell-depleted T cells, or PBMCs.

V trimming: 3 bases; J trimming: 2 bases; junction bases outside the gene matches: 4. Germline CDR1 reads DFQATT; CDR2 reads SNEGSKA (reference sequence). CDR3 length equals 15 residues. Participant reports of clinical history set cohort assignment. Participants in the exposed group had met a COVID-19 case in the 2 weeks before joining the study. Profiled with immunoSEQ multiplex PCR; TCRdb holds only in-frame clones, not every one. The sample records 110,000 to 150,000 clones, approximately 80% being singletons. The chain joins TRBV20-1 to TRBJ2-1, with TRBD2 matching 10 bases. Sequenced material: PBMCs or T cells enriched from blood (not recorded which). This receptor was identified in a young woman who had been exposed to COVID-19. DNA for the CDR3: TGCAGTGCTAGTATTCTAGCGGGAGCCTACAATGAGCAGTTCTTC. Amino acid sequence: CSASILAGAYNEQFF.